This entry describes one T cell receptor (beta chain). What this receptor recognizes is not known. No base quality information exists; no much larger clone differs at one position. This sample is part of a study of control samples from healthy donors and cancer patients (dated by TCRdb to the early 2020s). The protocol used for the library was the immunoSEQ multiplex PCR assay. The clones in this table, taken by TCRdb from immuneACCESS, are in-frame only. Not every clone is retained; where verified, under half of the shortfall comes from an unresolved V gene, and the cause of the rest is unknown. The sample includes 150,000 to 190,000 clones, with about 94% observed a single time. The ten largest clones take up 2.4% of the sample. The germline V gene (reference sequence) yields SEHNR for CDR1 and FQNEAQ for CDR2. Unmatched junction bases come to 8, with V trimmed by 6 bases and J by 6 bases. The CDR3 holds 16 amino acids from the cysteine to the phenylalanine. The kept DNA is CDR3 alone, 48 bases in frame from the first base.

This clonotype was obtained from a man in his fifties or sixties in good health. The V and J genes are TRBV7-9 and TRBJ2-3; 14 junctional bases match TRBD2. Sequencing input: blood. Read as DNA, the sequence is TGTGCCAGCAGTACGGGACTAGCGGGAGAAACGGATACGCAGTATTTT. It encodes CASSTGLAGETDTQYF.